The TCR beta chain under discussion was sequenced for a study of T cell repertoires in cytomegalovirus infection. TCRdb reprocessed the reads with MiXCR, giving one entry per CDR3 protein. This table has 300,000 to 400,000 distinct CDR3 sequences, around a tenth appearing once. CDR1 is LGHNA and CDR2 is YSLEER in the germline V gene. CDR3 size: 17 residues. Trimming removed 0 bases from V and 5 bases from J, with 17 bases in between. V is TRBV4-3 and J is TRBJ2-1; the D gene is possibly TRBD1 (7 bases). Sequenced input: PBMCs. The source is a human donor in good health (CMV status not recorded). Some clones in this sample may be carry-over from other donors' samples. The CDR3 DNA follows: TGCGCCAGCAGCCAAGATTCTCAGGGGGGTGCACACAATGAGCAGTTCTTC. The encoded protein is CASSQDSQGGAHNEQFF.